This entry lists 16 T cell receptor beta chains sequenced from one sample in a study of cytomegalovirus exposure and HLA in healthy donors. Primers: 60 Vbeta forward and 13 Jbeta reverse. Method: immunoSEQ multiplex PCR; TCRdb's copy keeps in-frame clones and lacks some. The sample carries some 120,000 clones, 81% recorded once. The sequencing sample was made of PBMCs. The receptors derive from a man younger than 35 in good health and CMV-seronegative.

The chain joins TRBV5-6 to TRBJ1-5, with a tentative D call TRBD1 (5 bases). The CDR3 runs to 15 residues. CDR1 and CDR2 from the germline V gene are SGHDT and YYEEEE. Trimming removed 4 bases at V and 3 bases at J, with 14 bases between. CDR3 DNA sequence: TGTGCCAGCAGCCACCAACAGGCTAACAATCAGCCCCAGCATTTT. The encoded protein is CASSHQQANNQPQHF.

The rearrangement joins TRBV27 to TRBJ1-4; 8 bases map to TRBD1. The CDR3 sequence is 15 residues long. Germline values: CDR1 MNHEY, CDR2 SMNVEV (reference sequence). V lost 3 bases and J lost 4; bases outside the gene matches: 4. CDR3 in DNA: TGTGCCAGCAGTTTTCAGGGACAGGTTAATGAAAAACTGTTTTTT. The encoded protein is CASSFQGQVNEKLFF.

J is TRBJ2-1 and V is TRBV5-4; 12 nucleotides match TRBD2. The CDR3 is 16 residues long. Germline V gene data show CDR1 as SGHNT and CDR2 as YYREEE (reference sequence). Trimming at V came to 4 bases and at J to 15 bases, leaving 17 bases not matched to a gene. Here the CDR3 reads CASSAHPSGGAESAFF. In nucleotides, the CDR3 is TGTGCCAGCAGCGCGCATCCTAGCGGGGGGGCCGAGAGTGCGTTCTTC.

The chain uses TRBV19 and TRBJ2-3; D might be TRBD2 (6 bases). The CDR3 runs 15 residues. Trimming cost V 0 bases and J 6 bases, with 13 bases left between them. The germline CDR1 and CDR2 sequences are LNHDA and SQIVND (reference sequence). CDR3 sequence: CASSIDLEAGDTQYF. CDR3 DNA: TGTGCCAGTAGTATAGATTTAGAGGCGGGGGATACGCAGTATTTT.

The rearrangement uses TRBV6-5 and TRBJ2-7; perhaps TRBD2 as D (7 bases). V lost 8 bases and J 2 bases, leaving 16 bases between the germline ends. The CDR3 runs 14 residues. From germline, CDR1 is MNHEY and CDR2 SVGAGI. The DNA of the CDR3 is TGTGCCAGCCTGGGGGGGCTTAACCCCTACGAGCAGTACTTC. Its protein is CASLGGLNPYEQYF.

CDR3 protein: CASSSPGQGASGYTF. The CDR3 DNA reads TGTGCCAGCAGTTCGCCGGGACAGGGGGCATCGGGCTACACCTTC. V is TRBV27 and J is TRBJ1-2, with 12 bases aligning to TRBD1. CDR1 is MNHEY and CDR2 is SMNVEV in the germline V gene (reference sequence). Trimming at V came to 4 bases and at J to 8 bases, leaving 8 bases not matched to a gene. The CDR3 is 15 residues long.

Note on this clone: Other DNA sequences from this sample encode an identical CDR3 as well. The J gene is TRBJ2-5, the V gene TRBV6-5; TRBD1 might be the D (5 bases). Germline CDR1 and CDR2: MNHEY and SVGAGI. This CDR3 comprises 14 residues. V was trimmed by 6 bases and J by 5 bases, leaving 16 bases between them. CDR3 nucleotides: TGTGCCAGCAGGTTGGGGCAGGTAGAGGAGACCCAGTACTTC. Residues: CASRLGQVEETQYF.

This chain uses TRBV7-9 with TRBJ2-2; tentative D call: TRBD2 (5 bases). Germline assignment: CDR1 SEHNR and CDR2 FQNEAQ (reference sequence). V lost 4 bases to trimming and J lost 5 bases, with 17 bases between them. This CDR3 has 16 amino acids. This chain's CDR3 is CASSSFLGVGTGELFF. CDR3 DNA sequence: TGTGCCAGCAGCTCCTTTCTCGGGGTCGGGACCGGGGAGCTGTTTTTT. Filled out from reference TRBV7-9 and TRBJ2-2, the complete variable domain reads DTGVSQNPRHKITKRGQNVTFRCDPISEHNRLYWYRQTLGQGPEFLTYFQNEAQLEKSRLLSDRFSAERPKGSFSTLEIQRTEQGDSAMYLCASSSFLGVGTGELFFGEGSRLTVL.

This chain uses TRBV28 with TRBJ1-2; perhaps TRBD1 as D (6 bases). The V end was cut by 8 bases, the J end by 5 bases, with 15 bases between. CDR1 MDHEN and CDR2 SYDVKM come from the germline V gene. The CDR3 contains 13 residues. The CDR3, as DNA: TGTGCCAGCCGGCGTAGGACAGATTATGGCTACACCTTC. Its protein is CASRRRTDYGYTF.

This sequence joins TRBV5-1 and TRBJ2-7; 11 bases map to TRBD1. This CDR3 has 15 amino acids. The junction had 8 bases not matched to a gene; V was cut back by 4 bases and J by 5 bases. Germline-derived CDR1 and CDR2 are SGHRS and YFSETQ. The CDR3 protein is CASSIGQGARNEQYF. The CDR3 coding sequence is TGCGCCAGCAGCATCGGACAGGGGGCACGTAACGAGCAGTACTTC.

The chain has TRBV7-7 and TRBJ2-1; 10 bases agree with TRBD2. The germline V gene encodes CDR1 SSHAT and CDR2 FNYEAQ (reference sequence). The CDR3 runs 15 residues. The V gene end was trimmed by 5 bases and the J gene end by 5 bases; junction bases not matched to a gene: 6. The CDR3 loop reads CASSVLAGNDNEQFF. CDR3 sequence (DNA): TGTGCCAGCAGCGTACTAGCGGGGAATGACAATGAGCAGTTCTTC. The full variable domain, its missing parts supplied by reference TRBV7-7 and TRBJ2-1, is GAGVSQSPRYKVTKRGQDVTLRCDPISSHATLYWYQQALGQGPEFLTYFNYEAQPDKSGLPSDRFSAERPEGSISTLTIQRTEQRDSAMYRCASSVLAGNDNEQFFGPGTRLTVL.

The CDR3 loop is CASKPTGNRAGELFF. For the CDR3, the DNA is TGTGCCAGCAAACCGACAGGAAATAGGGCCGGGGAGCTGTTTTTT. The V gene is TRBV6-5, the J gene TRBJ2-2, with TRBD1 as a possible D gene (6 bases). CDR1 is MNHEY, CDR2 SVGAGI, per germline. The CDR3 runs to 15 residues. V was shortened by 7 bases and J by 6 bases, with 18 bases between the two germline ends.

The chain uses TRBV7-3 and TRBJ2-2, with 10 nucleotides matching TRBD1. Germline values: CDR1 SGHTA, CDR2 FQGTGA. The CDR3 covers 14 residues. The J segment lost 6 bases and the V segment lost 3 bases, leaving 1 base of the junction unmatched. CDR3: CASSFGQGAGELFF. In DNA, the CDR3 is TGTGCCAGCAGCTTCGGACAGGGGGCCGGGGAGCTGTTTTTT.

The CDR3 region has the DNA TGTGCCAGCAGTTCGACAGTGTCTGGCTACACCTTC. Translated, it gives CASSSTVSGYTF. The V call is TRBV27, the J call TRBJ1-2, with TRBD1 as a possible D gene (5 bases). V was pared by 4 bases and J by 7 bases, with 10 bases between. Germline CDR1 is MNHEY and CDR2 is SMNVEV (reference sequence). The CDR3 is 12 amino acids.

The V call is TRBV5-1, the J call TRBJ2-1; 15 bases align to TRBD2. J lost 8 bases, V lost 2 bases, and 5 bases had no gene match. Per the germline V gene, CDR1 is SGHRS and CDR2 is YFSETQ. CDR3 length: 16 amino acids. The CDR3: CASSFRTSGGVDEQFF. The CDR3 DNA follows: TGCGCCAGCAGCTTTAGGACTAGCGGGGGGGTTGATGAGCAGTTCTTC.

The CDR3 DNA is TGTGCCAGCACCGACGGGGGTTGGGGTAACACCGGGGAGCTGTTTTTT. Protein sequence: CASTDGGWGNTGELFF. J is TRBJ2-2 and V is TRBV6-6, with D possibly matching TRBD2 (6 bases). Per germline, CDR1 MNHNY and CDR2 SVGAGI (reference sequence). The CDR3 contains 16 residues. V gave up 7 bases and J gave up 2 bases, with 17 bases separating them.